The rows below give T cell receptor beta chains drawn from one sample of a study of CD8 T cells in Susac syndrome. Using its own MiXCR run on the immunoSEQ multiplex PCR reads, TCRdb lists one record per CDR3 protein. Altogether around 270,000 distinct CDR3 sequences are present, about 88% being singletons, with the ten largest covering about 0.17%. Sample: CD8+ T cells from PBMCs. All receptors come from a human donor with multiple sclerosis. The conserved cysteine and the conserved F or W are not part of the CDR3 here.

V gene	J gene	CDR3 protein
TRBV11-2	TRBJ2-5	ASSFLAGETQY
TRBV25-1	TRBJ1-4	ASSESGSGEKLF
TRBV7-2	TRBJ1-6	ASSLAGNNSPLH
TRBV6-5	TRBJ2-7	ASSYSASRSSYEQY
TRBV19	TRBJ2-7	ASSPGATPGSYEQY
TRBV5-1	TRBJ2-1	ASSLAWEGFGSYNEQF
TRBV19	TRBJ2-4	ASSWDRVGPKNIQY
TRBV6-5	TRBJ2-1	ASSYADRARSYNEQF
TRBV20-1	TRBJ2-7	SATDRGNSYEQY
TRBV11-2	TRBJ1-1	ASSLEPLGAMNTEAF
TRBV7-9	TRBJ2-7	ASSSGTSGLYYEQY
TRBV30	TRBJ2-3	AWAGTTSTDTQY
TRBV29-1	TRBJ2-7	SVDGTRDGIYEQY
TRBV9	TRBJ2-7	ASSRELSGGFDGEQY
TRBV6-9	TRBJ2-5	ATLRPREYQETQY
TRBV7-7	TRBJ2-5	ASSLVGSQETQY
TRBV6-5	TRBJ2-1	ASSYGASSYNEQF
TRBV7-9	TRBJ2-1	ASSLVVAGTGEF
TRBV5-5	TRBJ1-2	ASSSGTVLTNYGYT
TRBV20-1	TRBJ2-1	SARTGVHNEQF
TRBV28	TRBJ1-5	ASTTARGSNQPQH
TRBV7-2	TRBJ2-7	ASSFSQLYEQY
TRBV27	TRBJ2-1	ASSIMRAGGDLGEQF
TRBV30	TRBJ2-1	AWSVANEQF
TRBV20-1	TRBJ2-7	SARGDESYEQY
TRBV29-1	TRBJ1-2	SVHGGLGDYGYT
TRBV20-1	TRBJ1-2	SARDSFHGYT
TRBV20-1	TRBJ2-3	SATRVLSGTDTQY
TRBV9	TRBJ2-1	ASSPPGGRIEQF
TRBV30	TRBJ1-4	AWEQSPATNEKLF
TRBV12-3/TRBV12-4	TRBJ2-2	ASSFGGGGELF
TRBV25-1	TRBJ1-2	ASSATSGTGDGYT
TRBV4-3	TRBJ2-6	ASSQVEVQRGSGANVLT
TRBV7-9	TRBJ1-1	ASSPPDGLPTEAF
TRBV9	TRBJ2-1	ASSLRTGSYNEQF
TRBV27	TRBJ2-1	ASSLWGGRWDNEQF
TRBV4-2	TRBJ2-1	ASSQVQRDSYNEQF
TRBV5-5	TRBJ2-7	ASSSEGIQQY
TRBV9	TRBJ1-4	ASNRGTNEKLF
TRBV24-1	TRBJ2-1	ATSDLNSVYNEQF
TRBV5-4	TRBJ2-3	ASSLAGGQASDTDTQY
TRBV5-1	TRBJ2-1	ASRPTSGTHNEQF
TRBV19	TRBJ2-1	ASSLGRLPYNEQF
TRBV6-2/TRBV6-3	TRBJ1-5	ATRIGNQPQH
TRBV13	TRBJ2-7	ASSVGGRQGYEQY
TRBV4-2	TRBJ2-2	ASSHPSEGGTGELF
TRBV20-1	TRBJ1-2	SARDGTGGSYGYT
TRBV11-1	TRBJ2-1	ASSSVAGLQYNEQF
TRBV6-2/TRBV6-3	TRBJ2-5	ASSLAGGEHQETQY
TRBV6-1	TRBJ2-7	ASIQGSYEQY
TRBV29-1	TRBJ1-3	SVEVGDAGNTIY
TRBV15	TRBJ2-4	ATSRDRGIGRPSY
TRBV6-2/TRBV6-3	TRBJ2-6	ASSPGSGANVLT
TRBV20-1	TRBJ2-7	SATPDRGTYEQY